One sample yielded the 17 T cell receptor beta chains listed below, sequenced in a study of tumor and adjacent non-tumor tissue in lung cancer. Three rounds of nested PCR, following a modified ARM-PCR protocol, produced the TCRbeta library. TCRdb reanalysed the multiplex PCR reads using MiXCR and keeps one entry per CDR3 protein. The sample yields about 110,000 distinct CDR3 sequences, roughly 80% seen once. This sample's RNA came from whole unsorted tissue. Sequenced material: lung tumor tissue. These receptors were obtained from a woman aged 55-69 years with non-small cell lung cancer.

A word on this clonotype: Given a much more abundant clone one base away, this may be a read error. This rearrangement joins TRBV10-1 to TRBJ1-3; tentatively, D is TRBD1 (6 bases). Per germline, CDR1 WNHNN and CDR2 SYGVQD (reference sequence). Trimming removed 5 bases at V and 0 bases at J, with 8 bases between. CDR3 size: 14 residues. The CDR3 region has the DNA TGCGCCAGCAGTAGGGACAACTCTGGAAACACCATATATTTT. Encoded protein: CASSRDNSGNTIYF.

This chain uses TRBV28 with TRBJ2-1; 9 bases line up with TRBD1. This CDR3 has 14 amino acids. Per the germline V gene, CDR1 is MDHEN and CDR2 is SYDVKM. V was clipped by 9 bases and J by 4 bases; unmatched bases: 7. The CDR3 DNA is TGTGCCAGGAGCCAGACAGGGGGATACAATGAGCAGTTCTTC. Translation gives CARSQTGGYNEQFF.

J is TRBJ2-7 and V is TRBV11-2; unclear D gene. The assigned J gene may be wrong: the sequence end matches TRBJ2-1 better. The CDR3 is 15 residues long. CDR1 and CDR2 (germline): SGHAT, FQNNGV. The CDR3 DNA reads as TGTGCCAGCAGACTCCAATCCGGCAATAACTACGAGCAGTTCTTC. Translating it yields CASRLQSGNNYEQFF.

Concerning this clonotype itself: The conserved phenylalanine or tryptophan normally closing the CDR3 is absent here, so this likely arose from a read error. This chain uses TRBV20-1 with TRBJ1-1; tentative D call: TRBD1 (5 bases). Trimming took off 7 bases at V and 1 base at J, with 19 bases between the two ends. Germline V gene lookup returns CDR1 DFQATT and CDR2 SNEGSKA (reference sequence). CDR3 length equals 15 residues. The CDR3 DNA sequence: TGCAGTGTTACTCCCCTGACAGAGAAGAACACTGAAGCTTTCTCT. Its protein product is CSVTPLTEKNTEAFS.

To note about this clonotype: This may come from a read error, since a much larger clone is one base off. This rearrangement joins TRBV29-1 to TRBJ2-5, with D possibly being TRBD1 (5 bases). The CDR3 sequence is 10 residues long. Looked up from germline, CDR1 is SQVTM and CDR2 is ANQGSEA. V lost 7 bases and J lost 9, with 12 bases in between. This CDR3 is CSANDSAQYF. For the CDR3, the DNA is TGCAGCGCCAACGACAGTGCCCAGTACTTC.

With regard to this clonotype: The junction differs from germline at one of its ends, possibly a read error. V gene TRBV5-1 combines with J gene TRBJ2-2; no definite D call. The length of the CDR3 is 14 residues. The germline V gene has CDR1 SGHRS and CDR2 YFSETQ. This CDR3 is CVSSLTVDTGELFF. The CDR3, as DNA: TGCGTCAGCAGCTTAACAGTGGACACCGGGGAGCTGTTTTTT. The whole variable domain, remainder taken from reference TRBV5-1 and TRBJ2-2, is KAGVTQTPRYLIKTRGQQVTLSCSPISGHRSVSWYQQTPGQGLQFLFEYFSETQRNKGNFPGRFSGRQFSNSRSEMNVSTLELGDSALYLCVSSLTVDTGELFFGEGSRLTVL.

On this clonotype itself: An end of the junction differs from the germline gene, which may be a read error. This chain uses TRBV11-2 with TRBJ2-1; 10 nucleotides line up with TRBD1. Germline CDR1 and CDR2: SGHAT and FQNNGV. CDR3 size: 14 residues. The DNA of the CDR3 is TGTACCAGGAGCTTAGGGACAGGGGTCTTAAGTAACTTCTTC. This translates into CTRSLGTGVLSNFF.

This clonotype was counted once. At one boundary the junction diverges from the germline segment, which might be a read error. This rearrangement joins TRBV6-5 to TRBJ1-1, with D unresolved. The CDR3 loop spans 13 amino acids. Per germline, CDR1 MNHEY and CDR2 SVGAGI. CDR3 sequence (DNA): TGTGCCAGCAGCTATCAAATCGGGCTCCAATCTTCCTTT. It yields the protein CASSYQIGLQSSF.

A note on this clonotype: An end of the junction differs from the germline gene, which may be a read error. This chain uses TRBV6-5 with TRBJ1-1; no firm D call. The CDR3 is 14 amino acids. CDR1 and CDR2 (germline): MNHEY, SVGAGI. The CDR3 DNA is TGTGCCATCAGATCCCACCGTCAAAACACTGAACCTCTCTTT. Translating it yields CAIRSHRQNTEPLF.

The rearrangement links TRBV20-1 to TRBJ2-1; TRBD1 might be the D (5 bases). The J call is in doubt because the DNA end fits TRBJ2-7 better. The CDR3 runs to 13 residues. Germline V gives CDR1 DFQATT, CDR2 SNEGSKA (reference sequence). CDR3 amino acids: CSAYSGISNEQYF. DNA for the CDR3: TGCAGTGCTTATTCAGGGATCAGCAATGAGCAGTACTTC.

As regards this clonotype: Relative to the germline gene, one junction end is altered; a read error may explain this. This chain uses TRBV4-3 with TRBJ1-2; the match to TRBD1 covers 9 bases. Germline V gene data show CDR1 as LGHNA and CDR2 as YSLEER. This CDR3 has 16 amino acids. The CDR3 loop reads CASSQKWDRVGYGYAF. CDR3 DNA sequence: TGCGCCAGCAGCCAAAAATGGGACAGGGTAGGCTATGGCTACGCCTTC.

With regard to this clonotype: Here the CDR3 omits its conserved ending phenylalanine or tryptophan, so a read error is the likely source. The V and J genes are TRBV28 and TRBJ2-2; no reliable D call. This CDR3 has 18 residues. V shed 1 base and J shed 3 bases, with 18 bases lying between them. CDR1 is MDHEN and CDR2 is SYDVKM in the germline V gene. CDR3: CASSLLGNKAEDTGELFL. CDR3 coding DNA: TGTGCCAGCAGTTTATTGGGGAACAAGGCCGAGGACACCGGGGAGCTGTTTCTT.

This clonotype was observed once. J is TRBJ2-7 and V is TRBV11-3, with TRBD2 as a possible D gene (6 bases). CDR3 size: 13 residues. Per the germline V gene, CDR1 is SGHNT and CDR2 is YENEEA. The germline V and J ends were trimmed by 5 bases and 6 bases, with 14 bases remaining between them. The DNA of the CDR3 is TGTGCCAGCAGCCCGCGACTAGGCCTCGAGCAGTACTTC. It specifies CASSPRLGLEQYF.

Notes on this clonotype: Mismatch with germline at one junction end may stem from a read error. The rearrangement links TRBV29-1 to TRBJ2-7, with a weak D call TRBD2 (5 bases). Germline CDR1 reads SQVTM; CDR2 reads ANQGSEA. The length of the CDR3 is 13 residues. Written as DNA, the CDR3 is TGTAGCGCTTTAGACACATTCTCCTACGAGCAGTACTTC. Translation: CSALDTFSYEQYF.

The rearrangement links TRBV29-1 to TRBJ2-3; tentative D call: TRBD2 (6 bases). The CDR3 is 12 residues long. From germline, CDR1 is SQVTM and CDR2 ANQGSEA. Trimming took 4 bases from V and 12 from J, leaving 17 bases between them. CDR3 loop: CSVGALGRTQYF. CDR3 DNA: TGCAGCGTTGGAGCGCTTGGGAGGACCCAGTATTTT.

In the case of this clonotype: The junction and the germline gene differ at one end; a read error may be behind it. The rearrangement joins TRBV11-1 to TRBJ2-7; D is unclear. The germline V gene has CDR1 SGHAT and CDR2 FQDESV (reference sequence). There are 14 residues in the CDR3. CDR3: CANSLVSTVYEQYF. Written as DNA, the CDR3 is TGTGCCAACAGCTTAGTGAGTACAGTCTACGAGCAGTACTTC.

Concerning this clonotype itself: A much larger clone sits a single nucleotide away, making a read error possible. The J gene is TRBJ2-5, the V gene TRBV4-3, with D possibly called TRBD1 or TRBD2 (5 bases each). Germline-derived CDR1 and CDR2 are LGHNA and YSLEER. The V gene lost 1 base and the J gene lost 4 bases, with 10 bases spanning the gap. The CDR3 has 14 residues. In DNA, the CDR3 is TGCGCCAGCAGCCAAGTTGAGGGACGAGAGACCCAGTACTTC. Translation: CASSQVEGRETQYF.